This T cell receptor beta chain was identified in a study of T cells in Graves' hyperthyroidism and ophthalmopathy. At least ten counts were recorded for this clonotype. Its antigen is undetermined. Stability of Graves' hyperthyroidism was defined as absent ophthalmopathy progression within 18 months. Researchers amplified the TCR beta CDR3 regions from RNA transcripts. TCR CDR3 regions were first amplified by RT-PCR with HTBI primers. TCRdb reprocessed the multiplex PCR reads via MiXCR and lists one record per CDR3 protein. The data show about 740,000 distinct CDR3 sequences, with around 15% seen just once and 10% to 13% held by the top ten. Whole-study findings and limits: Blood also showed most of the thyroid clonotypes that were expanded above 0.001.

The CDR3 sequence is 15 residues long. V lost 2 bases and J 1 base, leaving 10 bases between the germline ends. The sequencing sample was made of blood. The rearrangement links TRBV12-3 or TRBV12-4 to TRBJ2-3; D perhaps matches TRBD2 (6 bases). This sequence originates from a woman younger than 35 with Graves' hyperthyroidism. Here the CDR3 reads CASSLTGVGTDTQYF. For the CDR3, the DNA is TGTGCCAGCAGTTTAACGGGAGTGGGCACAGATACGCAGTATTTT.